The 20 T cell receptor beta chains reported below all come from one sample, sequenced in a study of identical twins. Using its own MiXCR run on the 5' RACE reads, TCRdb lists one record per CDR3 protein. The top ten clones hold approximately 2% of a sample with about 700,000 distinct CDR3 sequences, roughly 6.2% of them seen once. Material for sequencing was naive T cells sorted from blood. The receptors originated from a man between 18 and 29 years old in good health.

The chain employs TRBV9 and TRBJ2-3; tentatively, D is TRBD2 (6 bases). Per the germline V gene, CDR1 is SGDLS and CDR2 is YYNGEE. The CDR3 is made up of 14 amino acids. The ends were cut back, 0 bases at V and 3 bases at J, with 8 bases in the middle. CDR3 amino acids: CASSVVGTTDTQYF. The CDR3 DNA follows: TGTGCCAGCAGCGTAGTAGGGACTACAGATACGCAGTATTTT.

This clonotype was picked up many times. The chain recombines TRBV5-1 with TRBJ2-3; no definite D call. V dropped 6 bases and J dropped 2 bases, with 13 bases sitting between them. Germline V gene sequence: CDR1 SGHRS, CDR2 YFSETQ. The CDR3 consists of 14 residues. CDR3 coding DNA: TGCGCCAGCAAAGAAGGAAGATACACAGATACGCAGTATTTT. Its protein product is CASKEGRYTDTQYF.

This clonotype has a handful of counts. The V gene is TRBV12-3 or TRBV12-4, the J gene TRBJ2-5; TRBD2 aligns across 14 bases. V trimming: 7 bases; J trimming: 2 bases; junction bases outside the gene matches: 18. The CDR3 runs to 20 residues. In DNA form, the CDR3 reads TGTGCCAGCACCGCATTTCCGACTAGCGGGAGGGCCGGGGGTCAAGAGACCCAGTACTTC. Translated, it gives CASTAFPTSGRAGGQETQYF.

The table lists this clonotype with many counts. The V and J genes are TRBV9 and TRBJ2-1; D uncertain. Germline lookup yields CDR1 SGDLS and CDR2 YYNGEE. Trimming shortened V by 5 bases and J by 4 bases, and 13 bases separated the two germline ends. The CDR3 loop spans 14 amino acids. CDR3 nucleotide sequence: TGTGCCAGCAGAGCCGTCGGATCGTACAATGAGCAGTTCTTC. Amino acids: CASRAVGSYNEQFF.

The chain links TRBV15 to TRBJ2-1; tentatively, D is TRBD1 (5 bases). CDR1 and CDR2 (germline): LNHNV, YYDKDF (reference sequence). This CDR3 is 12 amino acids long. Trimming took 2 bases from V and 8 from J, leaving 7 bases between them. CDR3 loop: CATSRTQDEQFF. Written as DNA, the CDR3 is TGTGCCACCAGCAGAACACAGGATGAGCAGTTCTTC.

This clonotype was observed at least ten times. V usage is TRBV12-3 or TRBV12-4 and J usage is TRBJ2-7, with 7 bases fitting TRBD2. CDR3 length: 14 residues. V was pared by 6 bases and J by 4 bases, with 9 bases of the junction left unmatched. The CDR3 sequence is CASSSGLESYEQYV. CDR3 nucleotides: TGTGCCAGCAGCTCCGGACTAGAATCTTACGAGCAGTACGTC.

V is TRBV6-1 and J is TRBJ2-5; D not resolved. Trimming took 5 bases from V and 2 from J, leaving 18 bases between them. The CDR3 loop spans 16 amino acids. CDR1 and CDR2 from the germline V gene are MNHNS and SASEGT. The CDR3 region has the DNA TGTGCCAGCAGTCCCTGGGGTGCAGGCCCACAAGAGACCCAGTACTTC. Its translation: CASSPWGAGPQETQYF.

This clonotype has a handful of counts. The chain joins TRBV25-1 to TRBJ2-1; D call uncertain. V was shortened by 5 bases and J by 7 bases, with 9 bases between the two germline ends. Germline CDR1 and CDR2: MGHDK and SYGVNS. This CDR3 has 12 residues. CDR3 protein: CASSSYGNEQFF. CDR3 DNA: TGTGCCAGCAGTTCGTACGGGAATGAGCAGTTCTTC. Filled out from reference TRBV25-1 and TRBJ2-1, the complete variable domain reads EADIYQTPRYLVIGTGKKITLECSQTMGHDKMYWYQQDPGMELHLIHYSYGVNSTEKGDLSSESTVSRIRTEHFPLTLESARPSHTSQYLCASSSYGNEQFFGPGTRLTVL.

This clonotype was counted ten times or more. The chain employs TRBV27 and TRBJ2-7; no definite D call. There are 13 residues in the CDR3. The germline V gene has CDR1 MNHEY and CDR2 SMNVEV (reference sequence). The ends were cut back, 5 bases at V and 6 bases at J, with 14 bases in the middle. In nucleotides, the CDR3 is TGTGCCAGCAGTCCTACTGGTCTGTTCGAGCAGTACGTC. Translated: CASSPTGLFEQYV.

This clonotype was observed a handful of times. The chain employs TRBV10-3 and TRBJ2-1, with D perhaps matching TRBD1 (6 bases). This CDR3 contains 14 residues. V lost 0 bases, J lost 12 bases, and 15 bases lay in between. Germline-derived CDR1 and CDR2 are ENHRY and SYGVKD. CDR3 in amino acids: CAISESGRGMGQFF. CDR3 nucleotide sequence: TGTGCCATCAGTGAGTCCGGCAGGGGAATGGGGCAGTTCTTC.

This clonotype was recorded at least ten times. The V gene is TRBV5-5, the J gene TRBJ2-5; TRBD2 matches at 7 bases. CDR1 is SGHKS, CDR2 YYEKEE, per germline (reference sequence). This CDR3 has 16 amino acids. Unmatched junction bases numbered 14, after V lost 4 bases and J lost 5 bases. The CDR3 region has the DNA TGTGCCAGCAGCAGTCGGGGGGATATCTCGGTGGAGACCCAGTACTTC. Translation gives CASSSRGDISVETQYF.

The gene calls are TRBV11-2 and TRBJ2-1; 14 bases are a match to TRBD2. V shed 5 bases and J 3 bases; nucleotides not matched to a gene: 15. Germline V CDR1 and CDR2: SGHAT, FQNNGV. This CDR3 spans 20 amino acids. CDR3 coding DNA: TGTGCCAGCAGCCCGAGACTAGCGGGAGGGCCACAGAGCTTCTACAATGAGCAGTTCTTC. It translates to CASSPRLAGGPQSFYNEQFF.

Only a few counts were recorded for this clonotype. The chain combines TRBV7-2 with TRBJ2-5; 11 nucleotides match TRBD2. V lost 4 bases to trimming and J lost 1 base; unmatched junction nucleotides: 5. CDR3 length: 16 residues. The germline gives CDR1 SGHTA, CDR2 FQGNSA. DNA for the CDR3: TGTGCCAGCAGCTCTGGACTAGCGGGCCGCCAAGAGACCCAGTACTTC. It encodes CASSSGLAGRQETQYF.

The gene calls are TRBV29-1 and TRBJ1-1, with D possibly being TRBD1 (6 bases). V shed 3 bases and J shed 10 bases, with 18 bases lying between them. The CDR3 is made up of 13 amino acids. Looked up from germline, CDR1 is SQVTM and CDR2 is ANQGSEA. CDR3 nucleotides: TGCAGCGTTGACCGCGGACAGCAGGGGAGAGCTTTCTTT. It codes for CSVDRGQQGRAFF.

The sample holds many counts of this clonotype. This chain links TRBV29-1 with TRBJ2-2; no clear D. This CDR3 region has 13 residues. Per the germline V gene, CDR1 is SQVTM and CDR2 is ANQGSEA. V lost 6 bases, J lost 4 bases, and 12 bases lay in between. CDR3 in DNA: TGCAGCGTAGTCTTAGGAGCCACCGGGGAGCTGTTTTTT. Its translation is CSVVLGATGELFF.

This clonotype was seen a handful of times. J is TRBJ2-1 and V is TRBV20-1; 8 nucleotides line up with TRBD2. The CDR3 loop spans 16 amino acids. J lost 0 bases, V lost 6 bases, and 10 bases had no gene match. Germline V gene sequence: CDR1 DFQATT, CDR2 SNEGSKA (reference sequence). CDR3: CSAVDGTRVSYNEQFF. As DNA, the CDR3 is TGCAGTGCGGTTGATGGGACTAGGGTCTCCTACAATGAGCAGTTCTTC.

This clonotype was observed at least ten times. The chain couples TRBV29-1 to TRBJ1-1; possible D gene TRBD1, 6 bases. CDR1 and CDR2 (germline): SQVTM, ANQGSEA. Trimming shortened V by 5 bases and J by 5 bases, and 9 bases separated the two germline ends. The CDR3 extends over 11 amino acids. CDR3 protein: CSVTGLTEAFF. Here the CDR3 DNA reads TGCAGCGTTACAGGGTTGACTGAAGCTTTCTTT.

This clonotype was detected ten times or more. The rearrangement joins TRBV20-1 to TRBJ2-3, with D unresolved. CDR3 length: 13 residues. Trimming left V 2 bases short and J 1 base short, with 7 bases between. Looked up from germline, CDR1 is DFQATT and CDR2 is SNEGSKA (reference sequence). The DNA of the CDR3 is TGCAGTGCTAGATTCCGGGGCACAGATACGCAGTATTTT. It codes for CSARFRGTDTQYF.

This clonotype was detected a few times. J is TRBJ2-2 and V is TRBV3-1; D not certain. Germline CDR1 and CDR2: LGHDT and YNNKEL (reference sequence). The V and J ends lost 1 base and 7 bases respectively, with 4 bases between them. The CDR3 runs to 12 residues. The CDR3: CASSQADGELFF. The CDR3 nucleotides are TGTGCCAGCAGCCAAGCGGACGGGGAGCTGTTTTTT.

V is TRBV7-9 and J is TRBJ2-1; 10 bases match TRBD1. V lost 6 bases to trimming and J lost 7 bases; unmatched junction nucleotides: 12. Germline CDR1 reads SEHNR; CDR2 reads FQNEAQ (reference sequence). CDR3 size: 16 residues. DNA of the CDR3: TGTGCCAGCAGGACAATCGGGACAGGGGTGGATAATGAGCAGTTCTTC. Protein product: CASRTIGTGVDNEQFF.